These 15 T cell receptor beta chains were all obtained from the same sample, sequenced in a study of blood T cell repertoires in COVID-19 (dated by TCRdb to 2018 to 2021). Library preparation was by the immunoSEQ multiplex PCR assay. The source is immuneACCESS, and TCRdb retained only in-frame sequences with V and J called. Part of the clones is not carried over; for the studies checked, unresolved V genes explain less than half of this, and the remainder is unexplained. In all, the sample holds 120,000 to 150,000 clones, and about nine tenths of those were seen once. The ten largest clones take up about 37% of the sample. The sample comprised peripheral blood. The receptors come from a man aged 50-60 years who had recovered from COVID-19.

This clone was detected a few times. This chain uses TRBV11-3 with TRBJ1-2, with D hard to call. This CDR3 spans 15 amino acids. The V gene's germline CDR1 is SGHNT and CDR2 YENEEA. The V and J ends lost 1 base and 0 bases respectively, with 9 bases between them. CDR3 DNA: TGTGCCAGCAGCTTAGCTAGCACGACTAACTATGGCTACACCTTC. This translates into CASSLASTTNYGYTF.

The chain couples TRBV18 to TRBJ1-5; D ambiguous. The CDR3 consists of 13 residues. V was pared by 2 bases and J by 8 bases, with 10 bases between. Germline assignment: CDR1 KGHSH and CDR2 LQKENI. The CDR3 nucleotides read TGTGCCAGCTCACCATCGATCGGGGAGCCCCAGCATTTT. Protein sequence: CASSPSIGEPQHF.

This clone has just one count. The V and J genes are TRBV30 and TRBJ1-1, with TRBD1 matching 12 bases. CDR1 and CDR2 from the germline V gene are GTSNPN and SVGIG (reference sequence). The trim removed 3 bases at V and 5 bases at J, leaving 7 bases unmatched. This CDR3 spans 15 amino acids. CDR3: CAWSYRDRGPTEAFF. CDR3 bases: TGTGCCTGGAGCTACCGGGACAGGGGGCCGACTGAAGCTTTCTTT.

The V call is TRBV5-6, the J call TRBJ1-1; D might be TRBD1 (6 bases). The CDR3 has 12 amino acids. V dropped 0 bases and J dropped 8 bases, with 8 bases sitting between them. Looked up from germline, CDR1 is SGHDT and CDR2 is YYEEEE. In nucleotides, the CDR3 is TGTGCCAGCAGCTTGGTACAGGGAGAAGCTTTCTTT. Translation gives CASSLVQGEAFF.

This chain uses TRBV7-9 with TRBJ2-1; 11 positions agree with TRBD2. CDR3 length: 16 residues. V shed 5 bases, J shed 4 bases, and the junction held 7 bases outside the gene matches. Looked up from germline, CDR1 is SEHNR and CDR2 is FQNEAQ (reference sequence). The CDR3 protein is CASSRIGTSGYNEQFF. In DNA form, the CDR3 reads TGTGCCAGCAGCAGGATAGGGACTAGCGGATACAATGAGCAGTTCTTC.

This clone was observed a single time. The J gene is TRBJ2-1, the V gene TRBV7-2; TRBD1 aligns across 9 bases. The CDR3 loop spans 15 amino acids. With V trimmed by 5 bases and J by 6 bases, 8 bases remained unmatched. Germline CDR1 SGHTA, CDR2 FQGNSA. As DNA, the CDR3 is TGTGCCAGCAGCATAGACAGGGGGTATGGCAATGAGCAGTTCTTC. Its protein product is CASSIDRGYGNEQFF.

V is TRBV27 and J is TRBJ2-5, with 8 bases fitting TRBD2. There are 16 residues in the CDR3. Germline V CDR1 and CDR2: MNHEY, SMNVEV (reference sequence). V dropped 5 bases and J dropped 5; count of bases not matched to a gene: 13. The CDR3 DNA follows: TGTGCCAGCAGTCGCCTAGACGGGGGGGCCGGTGAGACCCAGTACTTC. This gives the protein CASSRLDGGAGETQYF.

V usage is TRBV9 and J usage is TRBJ2-1, with 9 nucleotides matching TRBD1. Germline V gene lookup returns CDR1 SGDLS and CDR2 YYNGEE. V shed 1 base, J shed 4 bases, and the junction held 6 bases outside the gene matches. The CDR3 is made up of 16 amino acids. The CDR3 region has the DNA TGTGCCAGCAGCGTACTACAGGGGGCTGGATACAATGAGCAGTTCTTC. Translation gives CASSVLQGAGYNEQFF.

V usage is TRBV2 and J usage is TRBJ2-2; TRBD1 is a possible D gene (6 bases). CDR3 length equals 14 residues. Germline V CDR1 and CDR2: SNHLY, FYNNEI. V lost 8 bases and J lost 1, with 11 bases in between. The CDR3 is CASLRTENTGELFF. CDR3 sequence (DNA): TGTGCCAGCCTCCGGACAGAGAACACCGGGGAGCTGTTTTTT.

V is TRBV11-3 and J is TRBJ1-3; the D gene is possibly TRBD1 (5 bases). Per the germline V gene, CDR1 is SGHNT and CDR2 is YENEEA. The germline V and J ends were trimmed by 9 bases and 1 base, with 10 bases remaining between them. The CDR3 spans 13 residues. The CDR3: CASQTESGNTIYF. The CDR3 DNA sequence: TGTGCCAGTCAGACAGAGTCTGGAAACACCATATATTTT.

The chain combines TRBV2 with TRBJ1-1; 8 nucleotides match TRBD1. With 5 bases clipped from V and 4 bases from J, the junction kept 0 bases outside the gene matches. The CDR3 sequence is 12 residues long. CDR1 is SNHLY and CDR2 is FYNNEI in the germline V gene. CDR3 region: CASSTGGTEAFF. The CDR3 bases are TGTGCCAGCAGTACAGGGGGCACTGAAGCTTTCTTT. The full variable domain, with the rest looked up from reference TRBV2 and TRBJ1-1, is EPEVTQTPSHQVTQMGQEVILRCVPISNHLYFYWYRQILGQKVEFLVSFYNNEISEKSEIFDDQFSVERPDGSNFTLKIRSTKLEDSAMYFCASSTGGTEAFFGQGTRLTVV.

The rearrangement joins TRBV5-5 to TRBJ2-3; D uncertain. The CDR3 runs to 16 residues. CDR1 SGHKS and CDR2 YYEKEE come from the germline V gene (reference sequence). The ends were cut back, 4 bases at V and 1 base at J, with 16 bases in the middle. CDR3 nucleotides: TGTGCCAGCAGCCAACGAACAAGTCAGGGCACAGATACGCAGTATTTT. Its translation: CASSQRTSQGTDTQYF.

CDR3 coding DNA: TGTGCCAGCAGTTACAGTCGTGAAGGGGCCAACTACGAGCAGTACTTC. This codes for CASSYSREGANYEQYF. V gene TRBV6-2 or TRBV6-3 combines with J gene TRBJ2-7, with D possibly TRBD1 on 5 matching bases. The germline CDR1 and CDR2 sequences are MNHEY and SVGEGT. This CDR3 is built from 16 residues. V lost 2 bases, J lost 3 bases, and 17 bases lay in between.

The genes are TRBV30 and TRBJ2-3, with 9 nucleotides matching TRBD2. The germline V gene encodes CDR1 GTSNPN and CDR2 SVGIG (reference sequence). V was clipped by 3 bases and J by 0 bases; unmatched bases: 4. The CDR3 extends over 15 amino acids. DNA for the CDR3: TGTGCCTGGAGCAAACTAGCGGGCAGCACAGATACGCAGTATTTT. Translating it yields CAWSKLAGSTDTQYF.

V is TRBV7-9 and J is TRBJ1-1, with TRBD1 identical over 7 bases. Germline assignment: CDR1 SEHNR and CDR2 FQNEAQ (reference sequence). The CDR3 extends over 14 amino acids. V trimming: 4 bases; J trimming: 4 bases; junction bases outside the gene matches: 6. The CDR3 coding sequence is TGTGCCAGCAGCTGGCCGGGACAGTCCACTGAAGCTTTCTTT. Its protein is CASSWPGQSTEAFF.